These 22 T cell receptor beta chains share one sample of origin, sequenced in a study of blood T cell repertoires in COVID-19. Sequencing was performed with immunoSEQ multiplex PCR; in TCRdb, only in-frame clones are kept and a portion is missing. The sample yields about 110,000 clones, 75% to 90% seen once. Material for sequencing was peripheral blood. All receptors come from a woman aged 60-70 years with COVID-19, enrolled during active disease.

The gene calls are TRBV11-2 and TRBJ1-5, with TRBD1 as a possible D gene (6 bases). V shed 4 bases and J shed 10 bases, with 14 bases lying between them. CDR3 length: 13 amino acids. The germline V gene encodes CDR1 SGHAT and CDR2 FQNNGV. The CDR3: CASSSDSFSPQHF. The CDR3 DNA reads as TGTGCCAGCAGCTCGGACAGTTTCAGCCCCCAGCATTTT. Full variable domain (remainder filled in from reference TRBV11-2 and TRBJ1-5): EAGVAQSPRYKIIEKRQSVAFWCNPISGHATLYWYQQILGQGPKLLIQFQNNGVVDDSQLPKDRFSAERLKGVDSTLKIQPAKLEDSAVYLCASSSDSFSPQHFGDGTRLSIL.

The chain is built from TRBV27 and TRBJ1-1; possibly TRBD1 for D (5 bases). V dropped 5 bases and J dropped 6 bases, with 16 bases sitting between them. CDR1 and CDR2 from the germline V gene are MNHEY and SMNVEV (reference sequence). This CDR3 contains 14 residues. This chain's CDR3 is CASSARGSYSEAFF. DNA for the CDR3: TGTGCCAGCAGTGCCCGGGGGTCGTACTCTGAAGCTTTCTTT.

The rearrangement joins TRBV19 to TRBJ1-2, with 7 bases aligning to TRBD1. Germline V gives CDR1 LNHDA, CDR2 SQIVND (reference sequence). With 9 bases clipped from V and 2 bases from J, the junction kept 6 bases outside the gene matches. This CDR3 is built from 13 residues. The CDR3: CASDRGQNYGYTF. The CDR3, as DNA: TGTGCCAGCGACCGGGGACAGAACTATGGCTACACCTTC.

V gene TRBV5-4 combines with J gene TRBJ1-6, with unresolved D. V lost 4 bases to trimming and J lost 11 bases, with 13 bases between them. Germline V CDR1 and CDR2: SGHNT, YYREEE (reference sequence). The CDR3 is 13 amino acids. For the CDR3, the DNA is TGTGCCAGCAGCCCGGACTTGATTCCACCCCTCCACTTT. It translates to CASSPDLIPPLHF.

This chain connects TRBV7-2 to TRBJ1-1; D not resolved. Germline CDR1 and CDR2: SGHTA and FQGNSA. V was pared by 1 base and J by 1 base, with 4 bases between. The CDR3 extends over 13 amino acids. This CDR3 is CASSLGQNTEAFF. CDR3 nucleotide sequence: TGTGCCAGCAGCTTAGGGCAGAACACTGAAGCTTTCTTT.

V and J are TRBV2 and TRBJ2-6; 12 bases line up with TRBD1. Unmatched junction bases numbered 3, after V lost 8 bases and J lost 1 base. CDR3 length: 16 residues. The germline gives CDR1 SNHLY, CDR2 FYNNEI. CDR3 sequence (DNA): TGTGCCAGCGGGGACAGGGGGCTTTCTGGGGCCAACGTCCTGACTTTC. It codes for CASGDRGLSGANVLTF.

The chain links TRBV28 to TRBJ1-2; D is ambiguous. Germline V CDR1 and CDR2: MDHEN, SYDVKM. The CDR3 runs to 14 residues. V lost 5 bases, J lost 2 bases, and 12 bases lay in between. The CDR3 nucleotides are TGTGCCAGCAGTCCCGGGTTTTCGAACTATGGCTACACCTTC. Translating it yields CASSPGFSNYGYTF.

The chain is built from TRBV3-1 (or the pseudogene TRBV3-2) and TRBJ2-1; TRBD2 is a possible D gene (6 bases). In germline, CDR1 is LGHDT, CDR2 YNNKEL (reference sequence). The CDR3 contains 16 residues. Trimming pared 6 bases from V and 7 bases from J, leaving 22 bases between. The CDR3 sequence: CASRRISRDFENEQFF. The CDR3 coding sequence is TGTGCCAGCAGACGGATTTCCCGGGACTTTGAAAATGAGCAGTTCTTC.

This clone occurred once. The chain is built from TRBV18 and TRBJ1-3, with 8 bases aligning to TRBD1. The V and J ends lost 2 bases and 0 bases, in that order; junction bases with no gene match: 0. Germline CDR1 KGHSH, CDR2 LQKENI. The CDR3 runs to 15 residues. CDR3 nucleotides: TGTGCCAGCTCACCAACAGGGGGCTCTGGAAACACCATATATTTT. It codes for CASSPTGGSGNTIYF. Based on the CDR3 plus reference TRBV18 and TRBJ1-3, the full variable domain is NAGVMQNPRHLVRRRGQEARLRCSPMKGHSHVYWYRQLPEEGLKFMVYLQKENIIDESGMPKERFSAEFPKEGPSILRIQQVVRGDSAAYFCASSPTGGSGNTIYFGEGSWLTVV.

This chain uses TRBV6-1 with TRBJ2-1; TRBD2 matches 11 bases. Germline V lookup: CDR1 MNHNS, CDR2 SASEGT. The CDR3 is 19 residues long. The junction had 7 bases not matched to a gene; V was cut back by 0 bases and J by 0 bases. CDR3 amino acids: CASSEAPSGGLSSYNEQFF. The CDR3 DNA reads TGTGCCAGCAGTGAAGCCCCTAGCGGGGGGCTGAGCTCCTACAATGAGCAGTTCTTC.

For the CDR3, the DNA is TGCAGCGCCCGGGCAGGGGGCAGGACCGGGGAGCTGTTTTTT. This translates into CSARAGGRTGELFF. The chain uses TRBV29-1 and TRBJ2-2; 8 nucleotides line up with TRBD1. This CDR3 has 14 residues. The J segment lost 5 bases and the V segment lost 7 bases, leaving 9 bases of the junction unmatched. Germline V lookup: CDR1 SQVTM, CDR2 ANQGSEA.

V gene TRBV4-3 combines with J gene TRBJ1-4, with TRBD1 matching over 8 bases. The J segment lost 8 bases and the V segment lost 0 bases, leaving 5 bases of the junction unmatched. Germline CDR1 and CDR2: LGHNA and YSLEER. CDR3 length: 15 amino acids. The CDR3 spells CASSQDGTGSEKLFF. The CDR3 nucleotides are TGCGCCAGCAGCCAAGACGGGACAGGTTCAGAAAAACTGTTTTTT.

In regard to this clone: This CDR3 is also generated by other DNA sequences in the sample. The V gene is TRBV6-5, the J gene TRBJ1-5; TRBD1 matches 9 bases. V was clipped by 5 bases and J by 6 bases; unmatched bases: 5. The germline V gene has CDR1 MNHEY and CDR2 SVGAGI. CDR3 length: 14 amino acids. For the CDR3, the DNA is TGTGCCAGCAGTCGCACAGGGGGCGGTCAGCCCCAGCATTTT. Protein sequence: CASSRTGGGQPQHF.

CDR3 bases: TGCGCCAGCAGCTTGGTCCGTCAGGGTAATAATAATTCACCCCTCCACTTT. Translation: CASSLVRQGNNNSPLHF. This sequence joins TRBV5-1 and TRBJ1-6, with a possible D match to TRBD1 (5 bases). V was cut by 0 bases and J by 5 bases, with 15 bases left in between. CDR3 length: 17 amino acids. Germline V gene data show CDR1 as SGHRS and CDR2 as YFSETQ.

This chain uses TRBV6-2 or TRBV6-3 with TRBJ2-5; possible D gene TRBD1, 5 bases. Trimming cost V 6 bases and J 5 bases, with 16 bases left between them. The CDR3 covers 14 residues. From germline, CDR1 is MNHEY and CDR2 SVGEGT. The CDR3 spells CASSQVRDGETQYF. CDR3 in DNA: TGTGCCAGCAGCCAGGTCAGGGATGGGGAGACCCAGTACTTC.

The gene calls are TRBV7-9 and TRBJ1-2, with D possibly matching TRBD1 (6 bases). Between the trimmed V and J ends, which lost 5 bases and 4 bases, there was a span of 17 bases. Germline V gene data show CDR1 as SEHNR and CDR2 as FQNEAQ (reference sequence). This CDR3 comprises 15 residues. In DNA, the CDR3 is TGTGCCAGCAGCCCCCCCGTCGGACAGATCTATGGCTACACCTTC. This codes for CASSPPVGQIYGYTF.

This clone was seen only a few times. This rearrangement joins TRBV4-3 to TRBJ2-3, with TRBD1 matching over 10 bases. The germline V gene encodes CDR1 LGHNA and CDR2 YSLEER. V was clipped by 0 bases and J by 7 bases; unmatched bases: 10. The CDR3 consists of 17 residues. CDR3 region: CASSQDLTTGGANTQYF. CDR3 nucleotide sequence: TGCGCCAGCAGCCAAGATCTTACGACAGGGGGCGCAAATACGCAGTATTTT.

The CDR3 is CASSYAAGYEQYF. CDR3 coding DNA: TGTGCCAGCAGTTACGCGGCGGGCTACGAGCAGTACTTC. The chain links TRBV6-2 or TRBV6-3 to TRBJ2-7; D is perhaps TRBD2 (5 bases). Per germline, CDR1 MNHEY and CDR2 SVGEGT. V lost 2 bases and J lost 3, with 8 bases in between. This CDR3 is 13 amino acids long.

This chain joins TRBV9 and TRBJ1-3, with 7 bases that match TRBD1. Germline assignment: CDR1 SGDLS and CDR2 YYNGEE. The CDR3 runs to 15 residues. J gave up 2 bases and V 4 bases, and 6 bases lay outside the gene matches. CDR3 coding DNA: TGTGCCAGCAGCTCCATCACAGGGGCTGGAAACACCATATATTTT. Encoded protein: CASSSITGAGNTIYF.

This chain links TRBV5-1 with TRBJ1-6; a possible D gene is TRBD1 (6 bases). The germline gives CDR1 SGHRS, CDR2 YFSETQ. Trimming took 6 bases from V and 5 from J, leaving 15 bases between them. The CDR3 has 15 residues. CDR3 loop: CASTPSGGDNSPLHF. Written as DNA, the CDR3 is TGCGCCAGCACCCCGTCGGGGGGCGATAATTCACCCCTCCACTTT.

This CDR3 reads CASTRTSTDTQYF. CDR3 bases: TGTGCCAGCACCAGGACTAGCACAGATACGCAGTATTTT. The J gene is TRBJ2-3, the V gene TRBV12-3 or TRBV12-4; TRBD2 might be the D (5 bases). This CDR3 is built from 13 residues. The V end was cut by 7 bases, the J end by 0 bases, with 8 bases between.

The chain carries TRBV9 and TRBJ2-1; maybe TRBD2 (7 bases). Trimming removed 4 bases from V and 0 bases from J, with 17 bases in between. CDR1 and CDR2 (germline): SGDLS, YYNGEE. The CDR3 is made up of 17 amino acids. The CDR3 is CASSLRTGGRSYNEQFF. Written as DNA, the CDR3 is TGTGCCAGCAGCCTTAGAACGGGGGGCCGCTCCTACAATGAGCAGTTCTTC. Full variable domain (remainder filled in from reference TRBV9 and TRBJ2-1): DSGVTQTPKHLITATGQRVTLRCSPRSGDLSVYWYQQSLDQGLQFLIQYYNGEERAKGNILERFSAQQFPDLHSELNLSSLELGDSALYFCASSLRTGGRSYNEQFFGPGTRLTVL.